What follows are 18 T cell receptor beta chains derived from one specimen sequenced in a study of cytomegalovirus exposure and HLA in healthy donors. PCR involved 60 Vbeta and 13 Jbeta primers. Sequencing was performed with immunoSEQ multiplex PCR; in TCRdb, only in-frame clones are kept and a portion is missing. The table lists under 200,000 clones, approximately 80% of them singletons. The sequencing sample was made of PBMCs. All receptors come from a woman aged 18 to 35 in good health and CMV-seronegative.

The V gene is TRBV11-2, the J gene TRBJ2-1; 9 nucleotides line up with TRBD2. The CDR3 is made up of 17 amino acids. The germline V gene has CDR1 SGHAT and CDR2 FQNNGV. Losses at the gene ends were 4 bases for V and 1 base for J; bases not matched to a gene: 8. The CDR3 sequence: CASSSVGGGASYNEQFF. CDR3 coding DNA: TGTGCCAGCAGCTCGGTTGGCGGGGGGGCATCCTACAATGAGCAGTTCTTC.

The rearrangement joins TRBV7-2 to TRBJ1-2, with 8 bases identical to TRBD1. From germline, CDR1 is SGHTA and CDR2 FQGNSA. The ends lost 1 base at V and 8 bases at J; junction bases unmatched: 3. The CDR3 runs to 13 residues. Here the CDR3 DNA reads TGTGCCAGCAGCTTAGTGACAGGGGTCGGCTACACCTTC. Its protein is CASSLVTGVGYTF.

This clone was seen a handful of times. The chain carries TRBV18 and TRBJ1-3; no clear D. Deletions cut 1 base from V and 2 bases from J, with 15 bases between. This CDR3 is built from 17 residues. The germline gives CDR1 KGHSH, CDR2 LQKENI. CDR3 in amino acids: CASSPLSAPVPGNTIYF. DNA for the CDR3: TGTGCCAGCTCACCACTTAGCGCCCCCGTCCCTGGAAACACCATATATTTT.

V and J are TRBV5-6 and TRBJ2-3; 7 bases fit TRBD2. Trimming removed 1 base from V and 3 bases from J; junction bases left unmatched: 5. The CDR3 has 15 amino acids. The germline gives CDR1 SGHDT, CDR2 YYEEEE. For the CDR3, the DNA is TGTGCCAGCAGCTTGACGGGACTACTGACAGATACGCAGTATTTT. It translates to CASSLTGLLTDTQYF.

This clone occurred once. CDR3 amino acids: CASSTLGGGPGDSPLHF. CDR3 DNA sequence: TGTGCCAGCAGCACCCTAGGCGGGGGACCGGGAGATTCACCCCTCCACTTT. The chain has TRBV5-6 and TRBJ1-6, with a weak D call TRBD1 (5 bases). Germline V gene lookup returns CDR1 SGHDT and CDR2 YYEEEE. The V end lost 4 bases, the J end lost 8 bases, and 22 bases lay between the germline ends. This CDR3 is 17 amino acids long.

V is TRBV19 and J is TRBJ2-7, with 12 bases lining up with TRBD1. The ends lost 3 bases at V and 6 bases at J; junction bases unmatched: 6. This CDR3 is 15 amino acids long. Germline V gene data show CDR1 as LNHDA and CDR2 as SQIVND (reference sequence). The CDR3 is CASSIVGTGGVEQYF. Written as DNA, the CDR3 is TGTGCCAGTAGTATCGTTGGGACAGGGGGCGTCGAGCAGTACTTC. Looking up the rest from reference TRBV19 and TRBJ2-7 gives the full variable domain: DGGITQSPKYLFRKEGQNVTLSCEQNLNHDAMYWYRQDPGQGLRLIYYSQIVNDFQKGDIAEGYSVSREKKESFPLTVTSAQKNPTAFYLCASSIVGTGGVEQYFGPGTRLTVT.

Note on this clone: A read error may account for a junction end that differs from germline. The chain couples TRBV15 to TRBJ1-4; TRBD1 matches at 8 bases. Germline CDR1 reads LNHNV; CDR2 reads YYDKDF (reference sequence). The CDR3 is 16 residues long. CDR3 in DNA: TGTGCCACGAGCAGGGGACAGGAACCTAATAATGAAAAACTGTTTTTT. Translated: CATSRGQEPNNEKLFF.

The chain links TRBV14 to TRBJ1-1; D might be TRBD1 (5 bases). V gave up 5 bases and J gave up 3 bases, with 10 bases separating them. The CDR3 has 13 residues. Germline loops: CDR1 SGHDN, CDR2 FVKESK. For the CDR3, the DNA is TGTGCCAGCAGCAGGCGGGGGTACACTGAAGCTTTCTTT. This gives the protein CASSRRGYTEAFF.

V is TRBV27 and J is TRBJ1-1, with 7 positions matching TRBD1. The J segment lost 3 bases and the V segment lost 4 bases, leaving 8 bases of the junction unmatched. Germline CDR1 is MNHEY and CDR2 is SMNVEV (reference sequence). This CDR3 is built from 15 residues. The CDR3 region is CASSSLQGRYTEAFF. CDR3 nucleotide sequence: TGTGCCAGCAGTTCCCTACAGGGGCGGTACACTGAAGCTTTCTTT.

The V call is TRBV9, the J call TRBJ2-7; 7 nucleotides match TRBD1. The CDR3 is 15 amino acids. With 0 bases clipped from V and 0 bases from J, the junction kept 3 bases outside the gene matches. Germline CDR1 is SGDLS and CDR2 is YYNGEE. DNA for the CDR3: TGTGCCAGCAGCGTAGCTTGGGACAGCTCCTACGAGCAGTACTTC. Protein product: CASSVAWDSSYEQYF.

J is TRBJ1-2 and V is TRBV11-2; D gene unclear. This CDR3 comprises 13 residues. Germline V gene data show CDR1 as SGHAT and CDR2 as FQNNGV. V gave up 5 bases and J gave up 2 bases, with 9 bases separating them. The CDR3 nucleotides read TGTGCCAGCAGCGTGACTGAGAACTATGGCTACACCTTC. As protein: CASSVTENYGYTF.

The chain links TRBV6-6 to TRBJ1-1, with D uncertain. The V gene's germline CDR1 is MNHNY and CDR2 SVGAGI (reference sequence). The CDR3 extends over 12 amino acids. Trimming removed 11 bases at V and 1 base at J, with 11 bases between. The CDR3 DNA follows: TGTGCCGCGGGCGGGTGGAACACTGAAGCTTTCTTT. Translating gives CAAGGWNTEAFF.

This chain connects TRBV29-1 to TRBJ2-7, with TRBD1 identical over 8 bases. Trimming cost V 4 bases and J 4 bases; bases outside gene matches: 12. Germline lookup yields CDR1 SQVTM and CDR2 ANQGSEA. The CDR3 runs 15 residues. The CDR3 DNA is TGCAGCGTTGCATTTGGGGCAGGGGGCTTTTACGAGCAGTACTTC. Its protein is CSVAFGAGGFYEQYF.

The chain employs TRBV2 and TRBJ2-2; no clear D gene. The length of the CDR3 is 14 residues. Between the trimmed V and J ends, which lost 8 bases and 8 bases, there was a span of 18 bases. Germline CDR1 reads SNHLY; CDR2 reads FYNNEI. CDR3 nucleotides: TGTGCCAGCGGCCTTGAGGCCTACCCGGGGGAGCTGTTTTTT. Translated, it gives CASGLEAYPGELFF.

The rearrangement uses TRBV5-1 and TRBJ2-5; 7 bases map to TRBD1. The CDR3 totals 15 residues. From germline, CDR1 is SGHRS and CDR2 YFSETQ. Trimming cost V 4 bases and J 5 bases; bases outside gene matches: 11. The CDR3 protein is CASSPGTAAFETQYF. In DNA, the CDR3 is TGCGCCAGCAGCCCTGGGACAGCCGCTTTTGAGACCCAGTACTTC.

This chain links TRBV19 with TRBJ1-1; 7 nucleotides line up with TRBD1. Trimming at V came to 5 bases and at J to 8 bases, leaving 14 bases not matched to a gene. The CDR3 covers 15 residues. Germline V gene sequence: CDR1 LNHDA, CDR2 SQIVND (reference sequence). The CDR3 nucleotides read TGTGCCAGTAGTGAGAGTACGGTAGGGGGCTTGGAAGCTTTCTTT. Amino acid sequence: CASSESTVGGLEAFF.

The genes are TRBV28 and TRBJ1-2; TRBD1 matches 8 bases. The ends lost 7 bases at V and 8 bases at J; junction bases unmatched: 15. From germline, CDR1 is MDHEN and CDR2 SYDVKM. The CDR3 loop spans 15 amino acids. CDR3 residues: CASMGPRDRIKGYTF. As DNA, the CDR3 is TGTGCCAGCATGGGGCCCCGGGACAGGATAAAGGGCTACACCTTC.

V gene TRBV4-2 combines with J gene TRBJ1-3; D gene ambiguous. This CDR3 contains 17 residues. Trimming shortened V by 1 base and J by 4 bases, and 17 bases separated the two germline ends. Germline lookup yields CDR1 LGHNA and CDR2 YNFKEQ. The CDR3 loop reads CASSQVQISFYGNTIYF. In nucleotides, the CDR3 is TGTGCCAGCAGCCAAGTACAGATATCCTTTTACGGAAACACCATATATTTT.